The 15 T cell receptor beta chains given below trace back to one sample, sequenced in a study of blood T cell repertoires in COVID-19. Method: immunoSEQ multiplex PCR; TCRdb's copy keeps in-frame clones and lacks some. The sample shows 350,000 to 450,000 clones, 91% of them seen only once. Sequenced input: PBMCs or T cells enriched from blood (not recorded which). All receptors derive from a woman aged 40-49 years who had been exposed to COVID-19.

The gene calls are TRBV18 and TRBJ1-2; 7 bases map to TRBD1. This CDR3 has 15 residues. Germline V lookup: CDR1 KGHSH, CDR2 LQKENI. J was trimmed by 3 bases and V by 3 bases; bases with no gene match: 7. CDR3 protein: CASSPKGQPHYGYTF. CDR3 in DNA: TGTGCCAGCTCACCCAAGGGACAGCCTCACTATGGCTACACCTTC. Variable domain in full (rest from reference TRBV18 and TRBJ1-2): NAGVMQNPRHLVRRRGQEARLRCSPMKGHSHVYWYRQLPEEGLKFMVYLQKENIIDESGMPKERFSAEFPKEGPSILRIQQVVRGDSAAYFCASSPKGQPHYGYTFGSGTRLTVV.

The gene calls are TRBV5-1 and TRBJ2-5; TRBD2 matches at 10 bases. V gave up 1 base and J gave up 1 base; unmatched junction bases: 1. The CDR3 runs 15 residues. Looked up from germline, CDR1 is SGHRS and CDR2 is YFSETQ. The CDR3 DNA reads TGCGCCAGCAGCTTGAGGACTAGCGGCCAAGAGACCCAGTACTTC. Translated: CASSLRTSGQETQYF.

This sequence joins TRBV18 and TRBJ2-7; 13 bases map to TRBD2. The V gene's germline CDR1 is KGHSH and CDR2 LQKENI. The V gene end was trimmed by 3 bases and the J gene end by 3 bases; junction bases not matched to a gene: 11. This CDR3 has 18 residues. The DNA of the CDR3 is TGTGCCAGCTCACCTCTTAGGACTAGCGGGGGCGTAAACTACGAGCAGTACTTC. This codes for CASSPLRTSGGVNYEQYF.

The chain is built from TRBV7-3 and TRBJ2-2; the match to TRBD2 covers 8 bases. The germline gives CDR1 SGHTA, CDR2 FQGTGA. The trim removed 5 bases at V and 7 bases at J, leaving 9 bases unmatched. This CDR3 has 15 amino acids. The CDR3 is CASSPPGGEGGELFF. The CDR3 nucleotides are TGTGCCAGCAGCCCCCCGGGGGGGGAGGGCGGGGAGCTGTTTTTT.

The chain joins TRBV30 to TRBJ1-6, with TRBD1 as a possible D gene (6 bases). Germline V gives CDR1 GTSNPN, CDR2 SVGIG (reference sequence). The CDR3 sequence is 13 residues long. The germline V and J ends were trimmed by 4 bases and 13 bases, with 17 bases remaining between them. CDR3 bases: TGTGCCTGGACCTTAAACAGGGCAGGCCCCCTCCACTTT. Encoded protein: CAWTLNRAGPLHF.

The chain combines TRBV3-1 (or the pseudogene TRBV3-2) with TRBJ1-6; D gene unclear. Trimming removed 1 base from V and 6 bases from J, with 7 bases in between. The CDR3 is 14 amino acids. In germline, CDR1 is LGHDT, CDR2 YNNKEL (reference sequence). Here the CDR3 reads CASSQASINSPLHF. In nucleotides, the CDR3 is TGTGCCAGCAGCCAAGCCAGTATTAATTCACCCCTCCACTTT.

The rearrangement joins TRBV7-3 to TRBJ1-2, with D possibly TRBD1 on 5 matching bases. Trimming shortened V by 5 bases and J by 2 bases, and 18 bases separated the two germline ends. CDR1 and CDR2 (germline): SGHTA, FQGTGA. The CDR3 is 16 residues long. CDR3 amino acids: CASSPMGGGLNYGYTF. The CDR3 DNA reads as TGTGCCAGCAGCCCCATGGGCGGGGGACTAAACTATGGCTACACCTTC.

The chain is built from TRBV7-3 and TRBJ2-3, with TRBD1 matching 7 bases. Trimming cost V 5 bases and J 4 bases; bases outside gene matches: 3. CDR3 length equals 13 residues. Germline V lookup: CDR1 SGHTA, CDR2 FQGTGA. CDR3 DNA sequence: TGTGCCAGCAGCGTACAGGGGCCAGATACGCAGTATTTT. As protein: CASSVQGPDTQYF. The entire variable domain, with the rest obtained from reference TRBV7-3 and TRBJ2-3, is as follows: GAGVSQTPSNKVTEKGKYVELRCDPISGHTALYWYRQSLGQGPEFLIYFQGTGAADDSGLPNDRFFAVRPEGSVSTLKIQRTERGDSAVYLCASSVQGPDTQYFGPGTRLTVL.

The V and J genes are TRBV19 and TRBJ1-1; D is possibly TRBD1 (6 bases). CDR1 LNHDA and CDR2 SQIVND come from the germline V gene (reference sequence). V lost 5 bases to trimming and J lost 8 bases, with 18 bases between them. The CDR3 is 14 residues long. The CDR3 reads CASSPSQGMREAFF. CDR3 sequence (DNA): TGTGCCAGTAGTCCAAGCCAGGGGATGCGGGAAGCTTTCTTT. The variable domain in full, with the rest retrieved from reference TRBV19 and TRBJ1-1, is DGGITQSPKYLFRKEGQNVTLSCEQNLNHDAMYWYRQDPGQGLRLIYYSQIVNDFQKGDIAEGYSVSREKKESFPLTVTSAQKNPTAFYLCASSPSQGMREAFFGQGTRLTVV.

This chain connects TRBV9 to TRBJ2-1; 9 bases agree with TRBD2. The CDR3 contains 14 residues. Germline CDR1 is SGDLS and CDR2 is YYNGEE. Trimming removed 5 bases from V and 6 bases from J; junction bases left unmatched: 6. CDR3 region: CASSTGTSINEQFF. The CDR3 DNA reads as TGTGCCAGCAGTACCGGGACTAGCATCAATGAGCAGTTCTTC.

The chain employs TRBV11-3 and TRBJ1-1; no definite D call. CDR3 length: 12 amino acids. Germline assignment: CDR1 SGHNT and CDR2 YENEEA. Trimming took off 8 bases at V and 10 bases at J, with 17 bases between the two ends. The CDR3 region is CASSGGFEGAFF. CDR3 DNA: TGTGCCAGCTCGGGAGGGTTTGAGGGAGCTTTCTTT. The full variable domain, in which reference TRBV11-3 and TRBJ1-1 provide the parts outside the CDR3, is EAGVVQSPRYKIIEKKQPVAFWCNPISGHNTLYWYLQNLGQGPELLIRYENEEAVDDSQLPKDRFSAERLKGVDSTLKIQPAELGDSAVYLCASSGGFEGAFFGQGTRLTVV.

The chain joins TRBV18 to TRBJ2-1, with D hard to call. The ends were cut back, 2 bases at V and 9 bases at J, with 11 bases in the middle. CDR1 and CDR2 (germline): KGHSH, LQKENI. This CDR3 is 13 amino acids long. CDR3 bases: TGTGCCAGCTCACCAAATCCAACGGGTGAGCAGTTCTTC. Its protein is CASSPNPTGEQFF.

This rearrangement joins TRBV24-1 to TRBJ1-2, with D tentatively TRBD1 (5 bases). This CDR3 comprises 11 residues. Germline V gives CDR1 KGHDR, CDR2 SFDVKD. V was pared by 9 bases and J by 6 bases, with 10 bases between. In DNA form, the CDR3 reads TGTGCCACCGGGGGGTTTGATGGCTACACCTTC. Translating gives CATGGFDGYTF.

The chain combines TRBV7-2 with TRBJ1-3; TRBD1 matches 7 bases. J lost 4 bases, V lost 4 bases, and 7 bases had no gene match. Looked up from germline, CDR1 is SGHTA and CDR2 is FQGNSA. The CDR3 totals 15 residues. The CDR3 DNA reads TGTGCCAGCAGCTCCGCCAGCAGGGGGGGAAACACCATATATTTT. It yields the protein CASSSASRGGNTIYF.

In this sample, this clone turned up once. This chain uses TRBV12-5 with TRBJ1-1; D is undetermined. V was shortened by 2 bases and J by 1 base, with 5 bases between the two germline ends. The CDR3 has 13 amino acids. Looked up from germline, CDR1 is LGHNT and CDR2 is FRNRAP. CDR3 sequence reads: CASGLTANTEAFF. For the CDR3, the DNA is TGTGCTAGTGGTTTGACAGCGAACACTGAAGCTTTCTTT.